The 32 T cell receptor beta chains listed next were all sequenced from one sample in a study of cytomegalovirus exposure and HLA in healthy donors (dated by TCRdb to about 2017). The library was produced with the immunoSEQ multiplex PCR assay. A mixture of 60 forward primers for TCR Vbeta segments and 13 reverse primers for TCR Jbeta segments was used in the multiplex PCR. TCRdb carries this immuneACCESS record with in-frame sequences only. Its versions omit some clonotypes, under half of them owing to an unresolved V gene in the studies checked, with the rest unexplained. For this sample there are about 160,000 clones; roughly 80% appear just once. Around 6.7% of the sample rests with the top ten. The sample taken for sequencing was PBMCs. These receptors all come from a woman aged 25-40 years in good health and CMV-seropositive.

This chain uses TRBV30 with TRBJ2-5; a possible D gene is TRBD1 (6 bases). The V and J ends lost 0 bases and 1 base respectively, with 21 bases between them. CDR3 length: 18 residues. Germline lookup yields CDR1 GTSNPN and CDR2 SVGIG (reference sequence). For the CDR3, the DNA is TGTGCCTGGAGTGTAGGACGTTCAGGGGCTCTCGCCCAAGAGACCCAGTACTTC. Residues: CAWSVGRSGALAQETQYF.

This rearrangement joins TRBV5-6 to TRBJ1-2; possibly TRBD1 for D (6 bases). The CDR3 runs 13 residues. Germline CDR1 and CDR2: SGHDT and YYEEEE. The V end lost 2 bases, the J end lost 2 bases, and 7 bases lay between the germline ends. Here the CDR3 DNA reads TGTGCCAGCAGCTTCCAGGGGAACTATGGCTACACCTTC. This translates into CASSFQGNYGYTF. The full variable domain, completed using reference TRBV5-6 and TRBJ1-2, is DAGVTQSPTHLIKTRGQQVTLRCSPKSGHDTVSWYQQALGQGPQFIFQYYEEEERQRGNFPDRFSGHQFPNYSSELNVNALLLGDSALYLCASSFQGNYGYTFGSGTRLTVV.

The genes are TRBV9 and TRBJ2-1; the match to TRBD1 covers 7 bases. J gave up 8 bases and V 3 bases, and 11 bases lay outside the gene matches. The CDR3 runs to 15 residues. From germline, CDR1 is SGDLS and CDR2 YYNGEE. The CDR3 coding sequence is TGTGCCAGCAGCGCCCGGGACAGATTTTTTGATGAGCAGTTCTTC. It translates to CASSARDRFFDEQFF. Full variable domain (rest looked up from reference TRBV9 and TRBJ2-1): DSGVTQTPKHLITATGQRVTLRCSPRSGDLSVYWYQQSLDQGLQFLIQYYNGEERAKGNILERFSAQQFPDLHSELNLSSLELGDSALYFCASSARDRFFDEQFFGPGTRLTVL.

The J gene is TRBJ1-2, the V gene TRBV4-3; D may be TRBD1 (5 bases). V was pared by 0 bases and J by 6 bases, with 14 bases between. Per germline, CDR1 LGHNA and CDR2 YSLEER. This CDR3 is 15 amino acids long. CDR3 nucleotides: TGCGCCAGCAGCCAAGATTGGGGGGGAATTGATGGCTACACCTTC. Translation gives CASSQDWGGIDGYTF.

The chain joins TRBV7-8 to TRBJ1-2; possible D gene TRBD1, 5 bases. The CDR3 contains 13 residues. Trimming removed 5 bases at V and 6 bases at J, with 13 bases between. Germline lookup yields CDR1 SGHVS and CDR2 FQNEAQ. The CDR3 region is CASSQRGGNGYTF. In nucleotides, the CDR3 is TGTGCCAGCAGCCAGCGCGGGGGGAATGGCTACACCTTC.

The genes are TRBV9 and TRBJ2-1, with 9 bases identical to TRBD2. The J segment lost 0 bases and the V segment lost 4 bases, leaving 5 bases of the junction unmatched. Germline V gives CDR1 SGDLS, CDR2 YYNGEE. This CDR3 region has 16 residues. The DNA of the CDR3 is TGTGCCAGCAGCCAAGCGGGGGGAAGCTCCTACAATGAGCAGTTCTTC. This sequence encodes CASSQAGGSSYNEQFF.

This chain connects TRBV11-2 to TRBJ2-1, with D perhaps matching TRBD2 (5 bases). CDR1 SGHAT and CDR2 FQNNGV come from the germline V gene. This CDR3 spans 12 amino acids. Trimming shortened V by 5 bases and J by 6 bases, and 8 bases separated the two germline ends. CDR3 in amino acids: CASSREGNEQFF. In DNA, the CDR3 is TGTGCCAGCAGCAGAGAGGGCAATGAGCAGTTCTTC. Filled out from reference TRBV11-2 and TRBJ2-1, the complete variable domain reads EAGVAQSPRYKIIEKRQSVAFWCNPISGHATLYWYQQILGQGPKLLIQFQNNGVVDDSQLPKDRFSAERLKGVDSTLKIQPAKLEDSAVYLCASSREGNEQFFGPGTRLTVL.

The genes are TRBV5-6 and TRBJ1-4; D ambiguous. This CDR3 is 13 amino acids long. V lost 0 bases, J lost 5 bases, and 5 bases lay in between. Germline V gene lookup returns CDR1 SGHDT and CDR2 YYEEEE. The CDR3 is CASSLGRNEKLFF. CDR3 DNA: TGTGCCAGCAGCTTGGGCAGGAATGAAAAACTGTTTTTT.

For the CDR3, the DNA is TGTGCCAGCAGCTTAGAGGGCAGGGCTTACTACGAGCAGTACTTC. Translating it yields CASSLEGRAYYEQYF. This chain links TRBV7-2 with TRBJ2-7, with a weak D call TRBD1 (5 bases). CDR1 and CDR2 from the germline V gene are SGHTA and FQGNSA. CDR3 length: 15 residues. V was pared by 1 base and J by 3 bases, with 13 bases between.

This clone was seen only a few times. The chain joins TRBV6-6 to TRBJ2-5; D is perhaps TRBD2 (6 bases). With 7 bases removed from V and 7 bases from J, the gap between germline ends came to 16 bases. The CDR3 length is 13 residues. CDR1 is MNHNY and CDR2 is SVGAGI in the germline V gene (reference sequence). As DNA, the CDR3 is TGTGCCAGCACGAGGGATAGCGGAGGGACCCAGTACTTC. Translated: CASTRDSGGTQYF.

This clone was seen only a few times. The V gene is TRBV4-1, the J gene TRBJ1-1; 7 bases are a match to TRBD1. Germline CDR1 MGHRA, CDR2 YSYEKL. V shed 0 bases and J 0 bases; nucleotides not matched to a gene: 10. This CDR3 spans 18 amino acids. As DNA, the CDR3 is TGCGCCAGCAGCCAAGATCGCGGGACAGTCCCAATGAACACTGAAGCTTTCTTT. Protein: CASSQDRGTVPMNTEAFF.

CDR3 protein: CASSPQTAQETQYF. CDR3 coding DNA: TGTGCCAGCAGCCCACAGACAGCGCAAGAGACCCAGTACTTC. The chain uses TRBV11-1 and TRBJ2-5, with TRBD1 as a possible D gene (5 bases). The V end was cut by 5 bases, the J end by 2 bases, with 12 bases between. The germline V gene has CDR1 SGHAT and CDR2 FQDESV (reference sequence). CDR3 size: 14 residues.

V and J are TRBV5-4 and TRBJ1-5; 8 positions agree with TRBD1. Germline V gene lookup returns CDR1 SGHNT and CDR2 YYREEE (reference sequence). Trimming took 4 bases from V and 6 from J; bases not matched to a gene: 6. This CDR3 spans 14 amino acids. The CDR3 spells CASSPGGAGQPQHF. The CDR3 nucleotides read TGTGCCAGCAGCCCAGGGGGCGCAGGTCAGCCCCAGCATTTT.

This clone came up once. V gene TRBV5-5 combines with J gene TRBJ2-7, with D perhaps matching TRBD1 (5 bases). There are 16 residues in the CDR3. V gave up 0 bases and J gave up 3 bases, with 16 bases separating them. Germline lookup yields CDR1 SGHKS and CDR2 YYEKEE (reference sequence). The chain's CDR3 is CASSLEPPETVYEQYF. The CDR3 bases are TGTGCCAGCAGCTTGGAACCCCCTGAGACAGTCTACGAGCAGTACTTC.

This chain uses TRBV9 with TRBJ2-1; maybe TRBD2 (5 bases). Trimming left V 0 bases short and J 1 base short, with 11 bases between. The CDR3 spans 16 residues. The germline V gene has CDR1 SGDLS and CDR2 YYNGEE. CDR3 region: CASSVEADPSYNEQFF. The CDR3 DNA reads TGTGCCAGCAGCGTAGAAGCGGACCCATCCTACAATGAGCAGTTCTTC.

V and J are TRBV11-3 and TRBJ2-5; 7 bases fit TRBD1. The CDR3 is made up of 17 amino acids. Losses at the gene ends were 1 base for V and 5 bases for J; bases not matched to a gene: 13. The germline V gene has CDR1 SGHNT and CDR2 YENEEA. Here the CDR3 reads CASSLGRDSPLGETQYF. CDR3 DNA: TGTGCCAGCAGCTTAGGAAGGGACAGTCCTCTCGGGGAGACCCAGTACTTC.

The chain employs TRBV5-1 and TRBJ1-1; a possible D gene is TRBD1 (6 bases). Germline V gene data show CDR1 as SGHRS and CDR2 as YFSETQ. Trimming took off 4 bases at V and 1 base at J, with 11 bases between the two ends. This CDR3 spans 14 amino acids. The CDR3 DNA reads TGCGCCAGCAGCAAAGGACAGCCGAACACTGAAGCTTTCTTT. It is translated as CASSKGQPNTEAFF.

The V call is TRBV5-4, the J call TRBJ2-2, with 9 bases that match TRBD1. CDR1 SGHNT and CDR2 YYREEE come from the germline V gene (reference sequence). J lost 6 bases, V lost 1 base, and 7 bases had no gene match. There are 16 residues in the CDR3. CDR3 protein: CASSLSGTGIAGELFF. The DNA of the CDR3 is TGTGCCAGCAGCTTGTCCGGGACAGGGATCGCCGGGGAGCTGTTTTTT.

V is TRBV5-1 and J is TRBJ1-2; 11 nucleotides agree with TRBD1. The V segment lost 4 bases and the J segment 4 bases; nucleotides outside the gene matches: 18. This CDR3 contains 19 residues. Germline V gives CDR1 SGHRS, CDR2 YFSETQ. In nucleotides, the CDR3 is TGCGCCAGCAGCCTGACGGAATACCGAACCGGGACAGGGGGCTATGGCTACACCTTC. Amino acid sequence: CASSLTEYRTGTGGYGYTF.

The chain carries TRBV29-1 and TRBJ2-7; 12 bases are shared with TRBD2. Losses at the gene ends were 5 bases for V and 7 bases for J; bases not matched to a gene: 6. The CDR3 sequence is 13 residues long. Germline loops: CDR1 SQVTM, CDR2 ANQGSEA. CDR3 DNA: TGCAGCGTTCTTCCGCTAGCGGGGGGGGAGCAGTACTTC. It yields the protein CSVLPLAGGEQYF.

The genes are TRBV6-5 and TRBJ2-3, with a possible D match to TRBD2 (5 bases). Germline loops: CDR1 MNHEY, CDR2 SVGAGI. The CDR3 totals 14 residues. Trimming took off 6 bases at V and 4 bases at J, with 14 bases between the two ends. The CDR3, as DNA: TGTGCCAGCAGCCCACCCGGGGTCCCAGATACGCAGTATTTT. This gives the protein CASSPPGVPDTQYF.

V and J are TRBV9 and TRBJ2-1; 7 positions agree with TRBD1. The length of the CDR3 is 16 residues. The ends lost 1 base at V and 3 bases at J; junction bases unmatched: 7. Germline V gene sequence: CDR1 SGDLS, CDR2 YYNGEE. In nucleotides, the CDR3 is TGTGCCAGCAGCGTACTGGATTCAGGGGGCTACAATGAGCAGTTCTTC. Translated: CASSVLDSGGYNEQFF.

This chain connects TRBV7-2 to TRBJ1-5; TRBD1 matches at 7 bases. The germline V gene has CDR1 SGHTA and CDR2 FQGNSA. The CDR3 contains 14 residues. The junction had 7 bases not matched to a gene; V was cut back by 5 bases and J by 6 bases. The CDR3 spells CASSARQGGQPQHF. CDR3 DNA: TGTGCCAGCAGCGCCAGACAGGGCGGTCAGCCCCAGCATTTT.

The DNA for the CDR3 is TGCAGCGTTCAGACTAGCGGGGATGCAGATACGCAGTATTTT. Protein product: CSVQTSGDADTQYF. The chain is built from TRBV29-1 and TRBJ2-3; 11 nucleotides align to TRBD2. This CDR3 has 14 amino acids. Unmatched junction bases numbered 5, after V lost 5 bases and J lost 4 bases. Germline CDR1 reads SQVTM; CDR2 reads ANQGSEA.

This clone was detected a few times. The rearrangement joins TRBV30 to TRBJ2-7, with D possibly matching TRBD1 (5 bases). The CDR3 has 14 amino acids. Per germline, CDR1 GTSNPN and CDR2 SVGIG (reference sequence). Trimming cost V 3 bases and J 0 bases, with 12 bases left between them. This CDR3 is CAWRPRTSSYEQYF. The CDR3 DNA follows: TGTGCCTGGAGACCCCGGACAAGCTCCTACGAGCAGTACTTC.

In its sample, this clone was seen once. The chain recombines TRBV25-1 with TRBJ2-3; the D gene is possibly TRBD2 (6 bases). The CDR3 spans 14 residues. Germline V gene sequence: CDR1 MGHDK, CDR2 SYGVNS. Deletions cut 3 bases from V and 4 bases from J, with 11 bases between. The chain's CDR3 is CASSDPGGSDTQYF. The CDR3 nucleotides are TGTGCCAGCAGTGACCCCGGAGGGTCAGATACGCAGTATTTT.

V is TRBV6-6 and J is TRBJ2-2; a weak D match, TRBD2 (6 bases). This CDR3 has 14 amino acids. V was pared by 5 bases and J by 5 bases, with 12 bases between. CDR1 is MNHNY, CDR2 SVGAGI, per germline (reference sequence). CDR3 DNA sequence: TGTGCCAGCAGTGGCCGGGGGAAAACCGGGGAGCTGTTTTTT. Protein sequence: CASSGRGKTGELFF.

The CDR3 region is CASSLSYSGRQPQHF. CDR3 nucleotide sequence: TGTGCCAGCAGTTTATCGTATTCAGGGAGGCAGCCCCAGCATTTT. The rearrangement joins TRBV27 to TRBJ1-5; a weak D match, TRBD1 (5 bases). The germline V gene has CDR1 MNHEY and CDR2 SMNVEV (reference sequence). This CDR3 spans 15 amino acids. Trimming shortened V by 0 bases and J by 7 bases, and 13 bases separated the two germline ends.

The rearrangement uses TRBV6-6 and TRBJ2-2; D is uncertain. The V end was cut by 2 bases, the J end by 3 bases, with 7 bases between. Germline V CDR1 and CDR2: MNHNY, SVGAGI (reference sequence). This CDR3 is 14 amino acids long. The CDR3 DNA follows: TGTGCCAGCAGTTACGAACACGACACCGGGGAGCTGTTTTTT. Residues: CASSYEHDTGELFF.

The rearrangement joins TRBV7-3 to TRBJ1-2, with 8 bases identical to TRBD1. The V segment lost 3 bases and the J segment 8 bases; nucleotides outside the gene matches: 5. The CDR3 covers 13 residues. Per the germline V gene, CDR1 is SGHTA and CDR2 is FQGTGA. The CDR3, as DNA: TGTGCCAGCAGCTTCGGACAGGGTGACGGCTACACCTTC. Translated: CASSFGQGDGYTF.

This rearrangement joins TRBV6-1 to TRBJ1-6, with a tentative D call TRBD1 (6 bases). Germline V gene lookup returns CDR1 MNHNS and CDR2 SASEGT. This CDR3 spans 17 amino acids. The ends were cut back, 3 bases at V and 9 bases at J, with 21 bases in the middle. CDR3 sequence: CASSDHTRDGRGSPLHF. The CDR3 DNA reads TGTGCCAGCAGTGACCATACTAGGGACGGCAGGGGTTCACCCCTCCACTTT.

The chain recombines TRBV5-6 with TRBJ1-4; D remains unclear. Deletions cut 1 base from V and 8 bases from J, with 18 bases between. CDR1 is SGHDT, CDR2 YYEEEE, per germline. The CDR3 runs 16 residues. CDR3 region: CASSLRRVLNPEKLFF. CDR3 sequence (DNA): TGTGCCAGCAGCTTGCGCCGGGTCCTTAACCCCGAAAAACTGTTTTTT.